This is a list of T cell receptor beta chains from one sample in a study of beta chain features in type 1 diabetes. Clones were sequenced by immunoSEQ multiplex PCR, and TCRdb holds only the in-frame ones, with some missing. In the table there are 230,000 or so clones, 16% of which are singletons. Sequenced: naive CD4+ T cells from blood. The origin of the receptors is a man aged 25-40 years with type 1 diabetes. Both conserved end residues are part of each CDR3. The order of the fields is V gene, D gene, J gene, clone size, CDR3 DNA, CDR3 protein. The D gene is left open where the match is weak. Where a row states a size, it is once, few, many or the class of an expanded clone; other rows omit it.

v_gene: TRBV29-1; d_gene: .; j_gene: TRBJ1-1; abundance: .; CDR3nt: TGCAGCGTTGAGTTACAGGTGAACACTGAAGCTTTCTTT; CDR3aa: CSVELQVNTEAFF
v_gene: TRBV4-1; d_gene: .; j_gene: TRBJ2-7; abundance: .; CDR3nt: TGCGCCAGCAGCCAGGCAGGGGAGGGTTCCTACGAGCAGTACTTC; CDR3aa: CASSQAGEGSYEQYF
v_gene: TRBV29-1; d_gene: .; j_gene: TRBJ2-3; abundance: few; CDR3nt: TGCAGCGTTCGAAGCACAGATACGCAGTATTTT; CDR3aa: CSVRSTDTQYF
v_gene: TRBV5-1; d_gene: .; j_gene: TRBJ2-3; abundance: few; CDR3nt: TGCGCCAGCAGCCCACCACTTGCAGATACGCAGTATTTT; CDR3aa: CASSPPLADTQYF
v_gene: TRBV29-1; d_gene: .; j_gene: TRBJ1-1; abundance: few; CDR3nt: TGCAGCGTTGAGAGACAGGTGGCAGAAGCTTTCTTT; CDR3aa: CSVERQVAEAFF
v_gene: TRBV30; d_gene: .; j_gene: TRBJ1-5; abundance: few; CDR3nt: TGTGCCTGGACCCCAGGGACTAATCAGCCCCAGCATTTT; CDR3aa: CAWTPGTNQPQHF
v_gene: TRBV30; d_gene: TRBD1; j_gene: TRBJ2-7; abundance: few; CDR3nt: TGTGCCTGGAGTTGGCCGGGACAGGGGGCAAGGGAGCAGTACTTC; CDR3aa: CAWSWPGQGAREQYF
v_gene: TRBV7-2; d_gene: TRBD1; j_gene: TRBJ2-2; abundance: .; CDR3nt: TGTGCCAGCAGCTTAGTAGGGACAGGGCGAGGGACCGGGGAGCTGTTTTTT; CDR3aa: CASSLVGTGRGTGELFF
v_gene: TRBV7-2; d_gene: TRBD1; j_gene: TRBJ2-3; abundance: few; CDR3nt: TGTGCCAGCAGTCGCCACGGACAGGGCACAGATACGCAGTATTTT; CDR3aa: CASSRHGQGTDTQYF
v_gene: TRBV7-8; d_gene: .; j_gene: TRBJ2-1; abundance: .; CDR3nt: TGTGCCAGCAGCCGCGGACAGAGCTACAATGAGCAGTTCTTC; CDR3aa: CASSRGQSYNEQFF
v_gene: TRBV5-4; d_gene: TRBD1; j_gene: TRBJ2-7; abundance: few; CDR3nt: TGTGCCAGCAGTGGGACAGGTTTAAACGAGCAGTACTTC; CDR3aa: CASSGTGLNEQYF
v_gene: TRBV4-2; d_gene: TRBD2; j_gene: TRBJ2-3; abundance: .; CDR3nt: TGTGCCAGCAGCCGACGACTAGCAGGCGAATCAGATACGCAGTATTTT; CDR3aa: CASSRRLAGESDTQYF
v_gene: TRBV29-1; d_gene: .; j_gene: TRBJ2-3; abundance: .; CDR3nt: TGCAGCGTTGACGGGCAGGGCACAGATACGCAGTATTTT; CDR3aa: CSVDGQGTDTQYF
v_gene: TRBV29-1; d_gene: TRBD2; j_gene: TRBJ2-1; abundance: .; CDR3nt: TGCAGCGTCGCGAACCGACTAGCTTGGCGGGAGAATGAGCAGTTCTTC; CDR3aa: CSVANRLAWRENEQFF
v_gene: TRBV29-1; d_gene: .; j_gene: TRBJ2-1; abundance: few; CDR3nt: TGCAGCGTTGAGGGGAGGTCCTACAATGAGCAGTTCTTC; CDR3aa: CSVEGRSYNEQFF
v_gene: TRBV29-1; d_gene: TRBD1; j_gene: TRBJ1-1; abundance: .; CDR3nt: TGCAGCGTGAACCGACAGGGAGGCACTGAAGCTTTCTTT; CDR3aa: CSVNRQGGTEAFF
v_gene: TRBV15; d_gene: .; j_gene: TRBJ1-4; abundance: few; CDR3nt: TGTGCCACCTCCACCAACCTAGCGGCGAATGAAAAACTGTTTTTT; CDR3aa: CATSTNLAANEKLFF
v_gene: TRBV18; d_gene: TRBD1; j_gene: TRBJ2-5; abundance: .; CDR3nt: TGTGCCAGCTCACCACCGGGGACAGGGGGAGAGACCCAGTACTTC; CDR3aa: CASSPPGTGGETQYF
v_gene: TRBV9; d_gene: .; j_gene: TRBJ2-5; abundance: .; CDR3nt: TGTGCCAGCAGCCCTCTGAACTCCCAGGGTAGAACTTACTTC; CDR3aa: CASSPLNSQGRTYF
v_gene: TRBV7-9; d_gene: .; j_gene: TRBJ2-2; abundance: few; CDR3nt: TGTGCCAGCAGCCCCGTGAGGGCTAACACCGGGGAGCTGTTTTTT; CDR3aa: CASSPVRANTGELFF
v_gene: TRBV9; d_gene: .; j_gene: TRBJ2-3; abundance: .; CDR3nt: TGTGCCAGCAGCGCGGCCCCTCAGGGAGGAGATACGCAGTATTTT; CDR3aa: CASSAAPQGGDTQYF
v_gene: TRBV19; d_gene: .; j_gene: TRBJ1-2; abundance: .; CDR3nt: TGTGCCAGTAGTATTCAGCATGGCTACACCTTC; CDR3aa: CASSIQHGYTF
v_gene: TRBV29-1; d_gene: .; j_gene: TRBJ1-4; abundance: few; CDR3nt: TGCAGCGTTGCGTTTCTTATAGGGGGTGAAAAACTGTTTTTT; CDR3aa: CSVAFLIGGEKLFF
v_gene: TRBV20-1; d_gene: .; j_gene: TRBJ2-5; abundance: .; CDR3nt: TGCAGTGGGCCTAAAGGGGAGACCCAGTACTTC; CDR3aa: CSGPKGETQYF
v_gene: TRBV18; d_gene: TRBD1; j_gene: TRBJ2-5; abundance: .; CDR3nt: TGTGCCAGCTCACCCGGGACAGGGGGAGAAGAGACCCAGTACTTC; CDR3aa: CASSPGTGGEETQYF
v_gene: TRBV2; d_gene: .; j_gene: TRBJ2-7; abundance: .; CDR3nt: TGTGCCAGCAGGGAGAACAGTGTTTACGAGCAGTACTTC; CDR3aa: CASRENSVYEQYF
v_gene: TRBV20-1; d_gene: .; j_gene: TRBJ2-1; abundance: .; CDR3nt: TGCAGTGCTCCGAATTCGAATGAGCAGTTCTTC; CDR3aa: CSAPNSNEQFF
v_gene: TRBV9; d_gene: TRBD2; j_gene: TRBJ2-1; abundance: .; CDR3nt: TGTGCCAGCAGCGTAGGGGCTAGCGGGAGTAACTACAATGAGCAGTTCTTC; CDR3aa: CASSVGASGSNYNEQFF
v_gene: TRBV19; d_gene: .; j_gene: TRBJ2-2; abundance: few; CDR3nt: TGTGCCAGTAGTACGGGGGGCGCCGGGGAGCTGTTTTTT; CDR3aa: CASSTGGAGELFF
v_gene: TRBV30; d_gene: TRBD1; j_gene: TRBJ1-5; abundance: few; CDR3nt: TGTGCCTGGGGATGGACAGGAGGGGGTCAGCCCCAGCATTTT; CDR3aa: CAWGWTGGGQPQHF
v_gene: TRBV4-1; d_gene: TRBD2; j_gene: TRBJ2-7; abundance: .; CDR3nt: TGCGCCAGCAGCCAACGGACTAGCGGCTCCTACGAGCAGTACTTC; CDR3aa: CASSQRTSGSYEQYF